The 7 T cell receptor beta chains listed next were all sequenced from one sample in a study of blood T cells in healthy people across ages. A sample-barcoded 5' primer and a J-beta primer mix were used in a second PCR of about 7 to 12 cycles. A single record per CDR3 protein comes from TCRdb applying MiXCR to the 5' RACE reads. The repertoire includes 1.5 million to 2 million distinct CDR3 sequences, 40% to 55% of them detected once, and more than 2% sits in the top ten. The sample comprised blood. These TCRs come from a woman aged 40 to 50 in good health.

This clonotype was detected only a few times. V is TRBV7-2 and J is TRBJ2-5; D might be TRBD2 (5 bases). This CDR3 comprises 18 residues. The V gene lost 5 bases and the J gene lost 5 bases, with 27 bases spanning the gap. Looked up from germline, CDR1 is SGHTA and CDR2 is FQGNSA. CDR3 nucleotide sequence: TGTGCCAGCAGCAACTCTAGGACCTCGAGGGCCGGAAGCGAGACCCAGTACTTC. Amino acids: CASSNSRTSRAGSETQYF.

A few counts support this clonotype. The chain uses TRBV7-2 and TRBJ2-3, with a weak D call TRBD1 (6 bases). This CDR3 spans 15 amino acids. V was trimmed by 3 bases and J by 6 bases, leaving 16 bases between them. Germline CDR1 reads SGHTA; CDR2 reads FQGNSA. DNA for the CDR3: TGTGCCAGCAGCTTCAGGGGACCTACCGGGGATACGCAGTATTTT. This translates into CASSFRGPTGDTQYF. The full variable domain, its missing parts supplied by reference TRBV7-2 and TRBJ2-3, is GAGVSQSPSNKVTEKGKDVELRCDPISGHTALYWYRQSLGQGLEFLIYFQGNSAPDKSGLPSDRFSAERTGGSVSTLTIQRTQQEDSAVYLCASSFRGPTGDTQYFGPGTRLTVL.

V gene TRBV7-2 combines with J gene TRBJ2-3, with a possible D match to TRBD2 (5 bases). V lost 1 base and J lost 1, with 15 bases in between. Looked up from germline, CDR1 is SGHTA and CDR2 is FQGNSA. CDR3 length equals 17 residues. The CDR3 here is CASSLGWSRDRTDTQYF. In nucleotides, the CDR3 is TGTGCCAGCAGCTTAGGATGGTCCCGGGATCGCACAGATACGCAGTATTTT.

This sequence joins TRBV9 and TRBJ2-1; possible D gene TRBD1, 6 bases. Germline CDR1 is SGDLS and CDR2 is YYNGEE. CDR3 length equals 14 residues. Trimming stripped 0 bases from V and 8 bases from J, with 12 bases between. The CDR3 DNA reads TGTGCCAGCAGCGTAGCTCCCAGGGGTCATGAGCAGTTCTTC. It yields the protein CASSVAPRGHEQFF.

In its sample, this clonotype was seen many times. The junction departs from the called germline gene at one end, perhaps through a read error. The chain has TRBV5-1 and TRBJ2-3; tentative D call: TRBD2 (5 bases). CDR1 SGHRS and CDR2 YFSETQ come from the germline V gene. The length of the CDR3 is 14 residues. CDR3 coding DNA: TGTGCCAGCAGCTTAGGGCTAGCATCGGATACGCAGTATTTT. Residues: CASSLGLASDTQYF. The complete variable domain, with remaining parts taken from reference TRBV5-1 and TRBJ2-3, reads KAGVTQTPRYLIKTRGQQVTLSCSPISGHRSVSWYQQTPGQGLQFLFEYFSETQRNKGNFPGRFSGRQFSNSRSEMNVSTLELGDSALYLCASSLGLASDTQYFGPGTRLTVL.

This rearrangement joins TRBV7-2 to TRBJ1-5; maybe TRBD1 (5 bases). This CDR3 spans 14 amino acids. In germline, CDR1 is SGHTA, CDR2 FQGNSA. V lost 3 bases and J lost 6, with 12 bases in between. CDR3: CASSLLGEAQPQHF. The DNA of the CDR3 is TGTGCCAGCAGCTTGCTAGGGGAGGCTCAGCCCCAGCATTTT.

The V call is TRBV5-5, the J call TRBJ1-4; tentative D call: TRBD1 (6 bases). Germline V lookup: CDR1 SGHKS, CDR2 YYEKEE (reference sequence). The CDR3 is made up of 14 amino acids. Deletions cut 0 bases from V and 6 bases from J, with 9 bases between. The CDR3 sequence: CASSLGGADEKLFF. CDR3 DNA sequence: TGTGCCAGCAGCTTGGGGGGGGCTGATGAAAAACTGTTTTTT.